Presented here are 9 T cell receptor beta chains from one specimen sequenced in a study of beta chain features in type 1 diabetes. Study outcomes and limitations: When Type 1 diabetes patients were examined, their TCRB CDR3s proved moderately but significantly shorter in all four CD4+ subsets.

These receptors have no known antigen. The authors reverse transcribed all of the isolated RNA, so sequencing captured expressed TCRB transcripts. Only in-frame clones appear in the TCRdb table, and some are missing; sequencing was by immunoSEQ multiplex PCR. The sample holds 150,000 or so clones, 63% seen once. The sample taken for sequencing was naive CD4+ T cells from blood. These receptors came from a man aged 25-45 years with type 1 diabetes.

The gene calls are TRBV29-1 and TRBJ2-3, with D perhaps matching TRBD1 or TRBD2 (6 bases each). This CDR3 spans 16 amino acids. The ends were cut back, 6 bases at V and 4 bases at J, with 23 bases in the middle. CDR1 and CDR2 from the germline V gene are SQVTM and ANQGSEA. The CDR3 reads CSVEGRRQDISDTQYF. As DNA, the CDR3 is TGCAGCGTGGAGGGTAGAAGACAGGACATATCAGATACGCAGTATTTT.

This chain joins TRBV7-9 and TRBJ2-5, with 8 nucleotides matching TRBD1. The V segment lost 3 bases and the J segment 4 bases; nucleotides outside the gene matches: 7. The CDR3 runs 15 residues. Per germline, CDR1 SEHNR and CDR2 FQNEAQ (reference sequence). The DNA of the CDR3 is TGTGCCAGCAGCTTTTGGCAAGGACAGGGAGAGACCCAGTACTTC. Translation: CASSFWQGQGETQYF.

This rearrangement joins TRBV5-4 to TRBJ2-1; tentatively, D is TRBD2 (6 bases). The ends were cut back, 0 bases at V and 0 bases at J, with 7 bases in the middle. Germline loops: CDR1 SGHNT, CDR2 YYREEE (reference sequence). The CDR3 is 15 residues long. This CDR3 reads CASSLGGDSYNEQFF. CDR3 sequence (DNA): TGTGCCAGCAGCTTGGGCGGGGACTCCTACAATGAGCAGTTCTTC.

This clone was found a few times. The V call is TRBV30, the J call TRBJ2-2; no definite D call. Trimming took off 2 bases at V and 9 bases at J, with 13 bases between the two ends. Per germline, CDR1 GTSNPN and CDR2 SVGIG (reference sequence). The CDR3 runs to 13 residues. The chain's CDR3 is CAWSPPPHRELFF. The CDR3 DNA sequence: TGTGCCTGGAGTCCTCCGCCCCACCGGGAGCTGTTTTTT.

This clone is a singleton in its sample. The rearrangement uses TRBV9 and TRBJ2-4, with a possible D match to TRBD2 (5 bases). Germline loops: CDR1 SGDLS, CDR2 YYNGEE. This CDR3 comprises 18 residues. The V and J ends lost 4 bases and 0 bases respectively, with 20 bases between them. This CDR3 reads CASSPRSSDLLAKNIQYF. The CDR3 coding sequence is TGTGCCAGCAGCCCCCGTAGTTCGGACTTGTTAGCCAAAAACATTCAGTACTTC. Variable domain in full (rest from reference TRBV9 and TRBJ2-4): DSGVTQTPKHLITATGQRVTLRCSPRSGDLSVYWYQQSLDQGLQFLIQYYNGEERAKGNILERFSAQQFPDLHSELNLSSLELGDSALYFCASSPRSSDLLAKNIQYFGAGTRLSVL.

The rearrangement uses TRBV6-1 and TRBJ2-6; 7 bases are shared with TRBD1. The CDR3 is made up of 14 amino acids. V was pared by 10 bases and J by 12 bases, with 15 bases of the junction left unmatched. Germline V lookup: CDR1 MNHNS, CDR2 SASEGT. Here the CDR3 reads CATRETGAPGVLTF. CDR3 coding DNA: TGTGCCACTCGGGAAACAGGGGCCCCCGGCGTCCTGACTTTC.

This clone turned up a few times. This chain uses TRBV7-8 with TRBJ2-7; TRBD1 matches 7 bases. V shed 7 bases, J shed 3 bases, and the junction held 3 bases outside the gene matches. The CDR3 sequence is 12 residues long. In germline, CDR1 is SGHVS, CDR2 FQNEAQ. CDR3 protein: CASMGQSYEQYF. The DNA for the CDR3 is TGTGCCAGCATGGGACAGAGCTACGAGCAGTACTTC.

The chain uses TRBV29-1 and TRBJ2-7; no clear D. V lost 6 bases and J 1 base, leaving 10 bases between the germline ends. The CDR3 loop spans 12 amino acids. Germline CDR1 is SQVTM and CDR2 is ANQGSEA. The CDR3 DNA reads as TGCAGCGTGGGCCGGGTTTCCTACGAGCAGTACTTC. Amino acids: CSVGRVSYEQYF.

DNA for the CDR3: TGTGCCAGCAGCGTAGAGACACTCCAAGGCTACACCTTC. Encoded protein: CASSVETLQGYTF. J is TRBJ1-2 and V is TRBV9; D is unresolved. The length of the CDR3 is 13 residues. V gave up 0 bases and J gave up 8 bases, with 11 bases separating them. Germline V gene sequence: CDR1 SGDLS, CDR2 YYNGEE.